This is a list of T cell receptor beta chains from one sample in a study of regulatory T cells in long-lasting Graves disease. MiXCR, run by TCRdb on the multiplex PCR reads, gives a single entry per CDR3 protein. The data contain more than 300,000 distinct CDR3 sequences, about 20% of them singletons. This specimen consisted of peripheral blood mononuclear cells (PBMCs), obtained when the disease was refractory, from a patient treated with antithyroid drugs. These TCRs come from a female donor with Graves disease. Both conserved end residues are part of each CDR3. The D gene is left open where the match is weak. Some rows mark clone size as missing; the rest say once, few, many or name a class of expanded clone.

>TRBV28|many|TRBJ2-5|NA
CASSSAKFETQYF
TGTGCCAGCAGTTCGGCGAAGTTTGAGACCCAGTACTTC
>TRBV7-2|few|TRBJ1-1|NA
CASTSGGLFTKAFF
TGTGCCAGCACCTCCGGGGGACTTTTCACTAAAGCTTTCTTT
>TRBV12-3/TRBV12-4|NA|TRBJ2-2|NA
CASTMTAPNTGELFF
TGTGCCAGCACCATGACAGCACCGAACACCGGGGAGCTGTTTTTT
>TRBV9|NA|TRBJ2-5|NA
CASSVGVDLGETQYF
TGTGCCAGCAGCGTAGGGGTGGACCTGGGGGAGACCCAGTACTTC
>TRBV9|few|TRBJ1-5|TRBD1
CASSATGNYQPQHF
TGTGCCAGCAGCGCGACAGGGAACTATCAGCCCCAGCATTTT
>TRBV12-5|many|TRBJ1-1|TRBD1
CASGSGTGVTEAFF
TGTGCTAGTGGCTCCGGGACAGGGGTCACTGAAGCTTTCTTT
>TRBV4-1|few|TRBJ1-1|NA
CASSQRLGPLNTEAFF
TGCGCCAGCAGCCAAAGACTCGGACCTTTGAACACTGAAGCTTTCTTT
>TRBV4-1|few|TRBJ2-2|NA
CASSGANRASNTGELFF
TGCGCCAGCAGCGGGGCTAACAGGGCTTCGAACACCGGGGAGCTGTTTTTT
>TRBV19|few|TRBJ1-2|NA
CASKPEGGSRVYGYTF
TGTGCCAGTAAACCCGAGGGGGGGAGTCGGGTTTATGGGTACACCTTC
>TRBV28|few|TRBJ2-1|NA
CASRGLGEQFF
TGTGCCAGCAGGGGACTGGGTGAGCAGTTCTTC
>TRBV2|many|TRBJ2-5|TRBD2
CASSDPWGGQETQYF
TGTGCCAGCAGTGACCCCTGGGGGGGGCAAGAGACCCAGTACTTC
>TRBV20-1|NA|TRBJ2-7|NA
CSARDKWDGTYEQYF
TGCAGTGCTAGAGATAAATGGGACGGAACCTACGAGCAGTACTTC
>TRBV20-1|NA|TRBJ1-2|NA
CSARDPGWRAYGYTF
TGCAGTGCTAGAGACCCTGGATGGCGAGCCTATGGCTACACCTTC
>TRBV6-1|many|TRBJ2-2|TRBD1
CASSPNRGTGELFF
TGTGCCAGCAGTCCCAACAGGGGGACCGGGGAGCTGTTTTTT
>TRBV30|many|TRBJ1-1|NA
CAWSVGGTRWTEAFF
TGTGCCTGGAGTGTCGGAGGTACCAGATGGACTGAAGCTTTCTTT
>TRBV14|NA|TRBJ2-7|TRBD1
CASSWGQGVAYEQYF
TGTGCCAGCAGCTGGGGACAGGGGGTGGCCTACGAGCAGTACTTC
>TRBV27|many|TRBJ1-6|NA
CASRFGGTNSPLHF
TGTGCCAGCAGGTTTGGGGGCACAAATTCACCCCTCCACTTT
>TRBV5-1|NA|TRBJ2-5|TRBD2
CASSLLARGQETQYF
TGCGCCAGCAGCCTACTAGCGAGGGGCCAAGAGACCCAGTACTTC
>TRBV15|few|TRBJ2-2|NA
CATSVKGDTGELFF
TGTGCCACCAGCGTTAAAGGCGACACCGGGGAGCTGTTTTTT
>TRBV10-3|many|TRBJ1-4|TRBD1
CAISRTGTNEKLFF
TGTGCCATCAGTCGGACAGGGACTAATGAAAAACTGTTTTTT
>TRBV28|many|TRBJ1-6|TRBD1
CASSARGQGYSPLHF
TGTGCCAGCAGTGCACGGGGACAGGGATATTCACCCCTCCACTTT
>TRBV2|many|TRBJ1-1|NA
CASSERGRSTEAFF
TGTGCCAGCAGTGAGCGGGGGCGGAGCACTGAAGCTTTCTTT
>TRBV7-9|NA|TRBJ1-4|TRBD1
CASSAPGQLSEKLFF
TGTGCCAGCAGCGCTCCGGGACAGTTATCTGAAAAACTGTTTTTT
>TRBV28|many|TRBJ2-7|NA
CASSTVTDSSYEQYF
TGTGCCAGCAGCACGGTGACAGATAGCTCCTACGAGCAGTACTTC
>TRBV7-9|NA|TRBJ1-6|NA
CASSLSGSLYNSPLHF
TGTGCCAGCAGCCTCTCGGGGAGTCTCTATAATTCACCCCTCCACTTT
>TRBV28|many|TRBJ2-6|NA
CASSFPRTGGDAGANVLTF
TGTGCCAGCAGTTTCCCCCGAACTGGGGGAGATGCCGGGGCCAACGTCCTGACTTTC
>TRBV2|many|TRBJ2-5|NA
CASSERDQYF
TGTGCCAGCAGTGAACGTGACCAGTACTTC
>TRBV3-1|many|TRBJ2-5|NA
CASSPPPRVSVKETQYF
TGTGCCAGCAGCCCTCCGCCTCGGGTGTCGGTCAAAGAGACCCAGTACTTC
>TRBV20-1|many|TRBJ2-7|NA
CSASRADEQYF
TGCAGTGCTAGTCGGGCGGACGAGCAGTACTTC